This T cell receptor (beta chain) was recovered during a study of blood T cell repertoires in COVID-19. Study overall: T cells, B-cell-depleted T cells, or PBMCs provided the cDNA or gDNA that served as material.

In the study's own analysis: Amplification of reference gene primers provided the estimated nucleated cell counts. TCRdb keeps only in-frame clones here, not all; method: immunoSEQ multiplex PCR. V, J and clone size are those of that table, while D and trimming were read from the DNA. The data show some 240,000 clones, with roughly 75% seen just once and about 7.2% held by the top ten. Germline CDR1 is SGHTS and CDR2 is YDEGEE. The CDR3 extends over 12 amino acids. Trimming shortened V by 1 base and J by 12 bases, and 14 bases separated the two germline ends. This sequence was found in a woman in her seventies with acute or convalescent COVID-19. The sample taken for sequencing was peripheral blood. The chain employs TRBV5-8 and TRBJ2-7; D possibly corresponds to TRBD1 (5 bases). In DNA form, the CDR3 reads TGTGCCAGCAGCTTGTGGCGCGCAGGGTTGTACTTC. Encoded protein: CASSLWRAGLYF.